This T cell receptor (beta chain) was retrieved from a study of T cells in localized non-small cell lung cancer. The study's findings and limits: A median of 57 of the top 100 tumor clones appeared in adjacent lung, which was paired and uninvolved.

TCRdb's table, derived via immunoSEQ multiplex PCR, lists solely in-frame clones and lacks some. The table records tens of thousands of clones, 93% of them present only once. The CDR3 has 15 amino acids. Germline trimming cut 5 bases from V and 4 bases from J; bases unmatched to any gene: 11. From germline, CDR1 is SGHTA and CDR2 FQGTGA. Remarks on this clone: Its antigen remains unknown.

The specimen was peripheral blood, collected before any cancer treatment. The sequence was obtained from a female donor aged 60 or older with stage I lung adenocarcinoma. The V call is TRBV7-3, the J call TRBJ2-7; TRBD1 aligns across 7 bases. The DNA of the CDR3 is TGTGCCAGCAGCCCCCCCGGGCAGGGGGAGTACGAGCAGTACTTC. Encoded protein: CASSPPGQGEYEQYF.